The 16 T cell receptor beta chains presented below share a single source sample, sequenced in a study of T-cell memory formation after mild COVID-19. Each CDR3 protein is one row after TCRdb ran MiXCR on the 5' RACE reads. In the table there are more than 300,000 distinct CDR3 sequences, roughly an eighth of which are singletons. The sample taken for sequencing was PBMCs or a T cell subset sorted from them (not recorded which). The receptors stem from a man between 18 and 35 years old who had mild COVID-19 (a few samples of this study predate the infection). Cell type and time point are not known.

The V and J genes are TRBV7-8 and TRBJ1-2; maybe TRBD1 (6 bases). Germline CDR1 and CDR2: SGHVS and FQNEAQ. The CDR3 length is 14 residues. The V gene lost 5 bases and the J gene lost 2 bases, with 12 bases spanning the gap. The CDR3 loop is CASSPRDKNYGYTF. For the CDR3, the DNA is TGTGCCAGCAGCCCCCGGGACAAGAACTATGGCTACACCTTC.

This clonotype showed up just a few times. CDR3 DNA: TGTGCCAGCAGCCGAGGACTAGTGGAGACCCAGTACTTC. It is translated as CASSRGLVETQYF. V gene TRBV3-1 combines with J gene TRBJ2-5; 7 bases map to TRBD2. There are 13 residues in the CDR3. The junction had 4 bases not matched to a gene; V was cut back by 4 bases and J by 5 bases. Germline V gives CDR1 LGHDT, CDR2 YNNKEL (reference sequence).

This chain joins TRBV6-4 and TRBJ2-7; possible D gene TRBD1, 5 bases. The germline V gene encodes CDR1 MRHNA and CDR2 SNTAGT. V was trimmed by 5 bases and J by 4 bases, leaving 18 bases between them. The CDR3 runs 15 residues. CDR3 amino acids: CASSNLQGPGYEQYV. The CDR3 DNA reads as TGTGCCAGCAGTAATCTCCAGGGTCCCGGGTACGAGCAGTACGTC.

This clonotype was observed a handful of times. The V gene is TRBV4-1, the J gene TRBJ2-7; D is undetermined. CDR1 is MGHRA and CDR2 is YSYEKL in the germline V gene. The CDR3 has 14 residues. V gave up 3 bases and J gave up 3 bases, with 12 bases separating them. This CDR3 is CASSQYRWDYEQYF. CDR3 nucleotide sequence: TGCGCCAGCAGCCAGTACCGTTGGGACTACGAGCAGTACTTC.

The rearrangement links TRBV30 to TRBJ2-5; D remains ambiguous. Germline CDR1 and CDR2: GTSNPN and SVGIG (reference sequence). V was trimmed by 7 bases and J by 5 bases, leaving 20 bases between them. The CDR3 spans 14 residues. The DNA for the CDR3 is TGTGCCTTCCGGTTCAAAAAGGCCTGGGAGACCCAGTACTTC. Its protein product is CAFRFKKAWETQYF.

The rearrangement links TRBV27 to TRBJ1-1; D is possibly TRBD1 (6 bases). The germline gives CDR1 MNHEY, CDR2 SMNVEV (reference sequence). The CDR3 contains 14 residues. V was pared by 4 bases and J by 3 bases, with 12 bases between. CDR3 region: CASSSLQGHTEAFF. CDR3 in DNA: TGTGCCAGCAGTTCTCTTCAGGGGCACACTGAAGCTTTCTTT.

This clonotype was recorded many times. V gene TRBV6-2 or TRBV6-3 combines with J gene TRBJ2-1, with 8 bases matching TRBD2. The CDR3 totals 14 residues. CDR1 and CDR2 (germline): MNHEY, SVGEGT. Trimming at V came to 2 bases and at J to 7 bases, leaving 4 bases not matched to a gene. The CDR3 nucleotides read TGTGCCAGCAGTTACGGCGGGGGGAGAAATGAGCAGTTCTTC. It specifies CASSYGGGRNEQFF.

This clonotype was detected only a few times. This sequence may be a read error, since a much larger clone differs from it by one base. The rearrangement uses TRBV6-4 and TRBJ2-3, with 8 nucleotides matching TRBD2. This CDR3 has 13 amino acids. From germline, CDR1 is MRHNA and CDR2 SNTAGT. The CDR3 sequence: CASSRTSTGTQYF. CDR3 bases: TGTGCCAGCAGCCGGACTAGCACAGGTACGCAGTATTTT.

A few counts support this clonotype. The junction does not match germline at one end; this may be a read error. This rearrangement joins TRBV7-6 to TRBJ1-2; a weak D match, TRBD1 (6 bases). CDR3 length: 14 residues. Germline V gene data show CDR1 as SGHVS and CDR2 as FNYEAQ. This chain's CDR3 is CASSLEQTGYRYTF. In DNA, the CDR3 is TGTGCCAGCAGCTTAGAACAGACAGGCTATCGCTACACCTTC.

This clonotype turned up a few times. The chain is built from TRBV4-3 and TRBJ2-1; 11 bases align to TRBD2. The trim removed 4 bases at V and 8 bases at J, leaving 10 bases unmatched. Germline assignment: CDR1 LGHNA and CDR2 YSLEER. This CDR3 region has 16 residues. This CDR3 is CASSRLLAGDVDEQFF. DNA of the CDR3: TGCGCCAGCAGCCGCTTACTAGCGGGGGACGTAGATGAGCAGTTCTTC.

Of note for this clonotype: One junction end disagrees with the germline gene, perhaps due to a read error. For the CDR3, the DNA is TGCGCCAGCAGCTTGCGAGAGAACAATGAAGCTTTCTTT. Translated, it gives CASSLRENNEAFF. V and J are TRBV5-1 and TRBJ1-1, with unresolved D. This CDR3 spans 13 amino acids. Germline values: CDR1 SGHRS, CDR2 YFSETQ.

This clonotype showed up many times. The chain has TRBV7-9 and TRBJ2-3, with D unclear. Trimming shortened V by 1 base and J by 4 bases, and 9 bases separated the two germline ends. The CDR3 spans 14 residues. Germline V gene sequence: CDR1 SEHNR, CDR2 FQNEAQ (reference sequence). CDR3 residues: CASSLEGWPDTQYF. CDR3 sequence (DNA): TGTGCCAGCAGCTTAGAGGGTTGGCCAGATACGCAGTATTTT.

V is TRBV5-1 and J is TRBJ1-1; possibly TRBD1 for D (5 bases). The V gene lost 4 bases and the J gene lost 2 bases, with 15 bases spanning the gap. Germline values: CDR1 SGHRS, CDR2 YFSETQ. This CDR3 spans 15 amino acids. This CDR3 is CASSPLGDLNTEAFF. The CDR3 DNA reads TGCGCCAGCAGCCCCCTCGGGGACCTCAACACTGAAGCTTTCTTT.

This clonotype has a handful of counts. This sequence joins TRBV5-1 and TRBJ2-1; 9 bases agree with TRBD1. This CDR3 is built from 14 residues. J was trimmed by 6 bases and V by 5 bases; bases with no gene match: 6. CDR1 and CDR2 from the germline V gene are SGHRS and YFSETQ. For the CDR3, the DNA is TGCGCCAGCAGTCCCGGGACAGGGCGCAATGAGCAGTTCTTC. It translates to CASSPGTGRNEQFF.

This clonotype was seen repeatedly, ten times or more. The chain is built from TRBV5-1 and TRBJ2-5; D tentatively reads TRBD1 or TRBD2 (5 bases each). The CDR3 runs 13 residues. CDR1 is SGHRS and CDR2 is YFSETQ in the germline V gene. The V gene lost 1 base and the J gene lost 4 bases, with 8 bases spanning the gap. CDR3 DNA sequence: TGCGCCAGCAGCTTGTACGGGACAGAGACCCAGTACTTC. Protein sequence: CASSLYGTETQYF.

This clonotype was seen only a few times. This rearrangement joins TRBV6-6 to TRBJ1-1, with a possible D match to TRBD1 (5 bases). The CDR3 loop spans 15 amino acids. Germline-derived CDR1 and CDR2 are MNHNY and SVGAGI (reference sequence). The germline V and J ends were trimmed by 6 bases and 6 bases, with 20 bases remaining between them. CDR3 region: CASREPRLGGSEAFF. CDR3 bases: TGTGCCAGCAGGGAGCCTCGACTGGGGGGGTCTGAAGCTTTCTTT.